Shown below are 29 T cell receptor delta chains from a single sample sequenced in a study of γδ T cells in repeated Plasmodium falciparum infection. TCRdb re-called the multiplex PCR reads through CATT. The repertoire has 90,000 or so delta-chain clones, 0.85% to 1% of them found once; the top ten carry 9.5% to 10%. Bulk repertoires came from Vgamma9/Vdelta2+ or Vdelta2-negative gammadelta T cells flow-sorted from PBMC. The sample was gamma-delta T cells from blood. All receptors come from a pool of human donors (malaria-infected and uninfected, not separated).

A word on this clone: This is likely an artifact of a read error, given a far larger clone one base away. This sequence joins TRDV2 and TRDJ1; 11 bases are a match to TRDD3. Because TCRdb records no J gene, it was assigned here through a match of the DNA to germline. The V and J ends lost 7 bases and 1 base, in that order; junction bases with no gene match: 22. This CDR3 region has 20 residues. The germline CDR1 and CDR2 sequences are GEAIGNYY and EKD. CDR3 amino acids: CACDPLGGGYAGIGTDKLIF. CDR3 nucleotide sequence: TGTGCCTGCGACCCCCTGGGTGGGGGATACGCAGGTATCGGCACCGATAAACTCATCTTT.

Note on this clone: This DNA's translation differs at residue 16 from TCRdb's protein, which comes from a much larger clone; a read error is likely, and the protein shown is translated from the DNA. The rearrangement links TRDV1 to TRDJ2, with 11 bases aligning to TRDD3. As TCRdb names no J gene, one was assigned here on the basis of a DNA match to germline. Germline assignment: CDR1 TSWWSYY and CDR2 QGS. This CDR3 has 19 residues. CDR3 residues: CALGDYSFWGIPTTARLFF. The CDR3 DNA reads TGTGCTCTTGGGGATTATTCCTTCTGGGGGATACCAACTACAGCACGACTCTTCTTT.

For this clone: A read error likely explains this, since a far larger clone differs by one base. This sample includes further DNA sequences coding for the same CDR3. CDR3 protein: CACDQHPWGLQDTDKLIF. CDR3 nucleotide sequence: TGTGCTTGTGACCAACACCCATGGGGGCTTCAAGACACCGATAAACTCATCTTT. The chain uses TRDV2 and TRDJ1; D may be TRDD3 (6 bases). Since TCRdb gives no J gene, matching the DNA to germline was used here to assign it. The CDR3 runs to 18 residues. The germline V gene has CDR1 GEAIGNYY and CDR2 EKD.

This clone was detected only a few times. TCRdb's entry gives the protein of a much larger clone, which mismatches this DNA's translation at residue 9, likely from a read error; the protein reported here is translated from the DNA. This chain uses TRDV2 with TRDJ1; no definite D call. TCRdb records no J gene; here it was assigned by comparing the DNA to germline. The V and J ends lost 3 bases and 2 bases respectively, with 24 bases between them. Germline CDR1 reads GEAIGNYY; CDR2 reads EKD. This CDR3 has 18 residues. The DNA for the CDR3 is TGTGCCTGTGACCCAAGGTTGGGACACGCGCGTTTTACCGATAAACTCATCTTT. Protein product: CACDPRLGHARFTDKLIF.

This clone was observed a handful of times. A far more abundant clone sits one base away, making this likely a read error. Additional DNA sequences in this sample encode the identical CDR3. CDR3 nucleotide sequence: TGTGCCTGTGACACTGGAGGGGGCAAAGAGTACACCGATAAACTCATCTTT. Encoded protein: CACDTGGGKEYTDKLIF. The J gene is TRDJ1, the V gene TRDV2; a weak D match, TRDD3 (5 bases). TCRdb carries no J gene annotation; the J gene was assigned here by matching the DNA with germline. Germline CDR1 GEAIGNYY, CDR2 EKD. This CDR3 is 17 amino acids long. The V end was cut by 1 base, the J end by 0 bases, with 17 bases between.

A note on this clone: The TCRdb protein, from a much larger clone, departs from this DNA's translation at residue 16, likely by read error; the protein shown derives from the DNA. V gene TRDV1 combines with J gene TRDJ1, with 8 bases that match TRDD3. CDR3 length: 19 residues. Germline CDR1 reads TSWWSYY; CDR2 reads QGS. The CDR3 loop is CALGVTTTGILLYTDRLIF. The CDR3 DNA is TGTGCTCTTGGGGTTACTACCACGGGGATACTTCTGTACACCGATAGACTCATCTTT.

Turning to this clone: TCRdb's protein for this DNA is that of a much larger clone and differs from the translation at residue 11, likely a read error; the protein shown is the DNA translation. In nucleotides, the CDR3 is TGTGCTCTTGGGGAACTAATCGCCACGGGGAGGAAGACCGATAAACTCATCTTT. This translates into CALGELIATGRKTDKLIF. The chain is built from TRDV1 and TRDJ1; D possibly corresponds to TRDD3 (5 bases). The CDR3 sequence is 18 residues long. The ends were cut back, 0 bases at V and 2 bases at J, with 19 bases in the middle. The germline gives CDR1 TSWWSYY, CDR2 QGS.

This clone has ten or more counts. V gene TRDV1 combines with J gene TRDJ1; 10 nucleotides match TRDD3. The V and J ends lost 4 bases and 0 bases, in that order; junction bases with no gene match: 17. Germline V lookup: CDR1 TSWWSYY, CDR2 QGS. CDR3 length equals 20 residues. The CDR3 nucleotides read TGTGCTCTTGGGGTTCTTCCTACGGAGCCGGGGGATACGAACACCGATAAACTCATCTTT. The encoded protein is CALGVLPTEPGDTNTDKLIF.

A remark on this clone: This DNA translates differently at residue 14 from the TCRdb protein, which is that of a much larger clone; a read error is likely, and the protein shown is the DNA's own translation. This chain joins TRDV2 and TRDJ1, with D perhaps TRDD3 (5 bases). This CDR3 comprises 17 residues. Germline V gene sequence: CDR1 GEAIGNYY, CDR2 EKD. For the CDR3, the DNA is TGTGCCTGTGACACCGTGGGGTACGCGAGTAAGACCGATAGACTCATCTTT. The encoded protein is CACDTVGYASKTDRLIF.

On this clone: TCRdb pairs this DNA with a much larger clone's protein that differs at residue 6, likely a read error; the protein shown was translated from the DNA. The rearrangement joins TRDV2 to TRDJ1, with 12 bases fitting TRDD3. TCRdb offers no J gene call, so here the DNA was matched to germline to obtain one. This CDR3 is built from 20 residues. J was trimmed by 3 bases and V by 0 bases; bases with no gene match: 16. Germline lookup yields CDR1 GEAIGNYY and CDR2 EKD. The CDR3 nucleotides are TGTGCCTGTGACACCGCAGGTCCTGGGGGATACGAAAGGCTTTCCGATAAACTCATCTTT. Translation gives CACDTAGPGGYERLSDKLIF.

The sample holds a few counts of this clone. The protein TCRdb gives is from a much larger clone and does not agree with this DNA's translation at residue 11, likely a read error; the protein shown here comes from the DNA. This chain connects TRDV2 to TRDJ2, with TRDD3 identical over 7 bases. TCRdb lists no J gene, so it was determined here by aligning the DNA to germline. The V and J ends lost 0 bases and 1 base, in that order; junction bases with no gene match: 13. This CDR3 has 19 amino acids. Germline values: CDR1 GEAIGNYY, CDR2 EKD. The CDR3 bases are TGTGCCTGTGACACCGTAGCGGTACTGGGGCCCCATTTGACAGCACAACTCTTCTTT. Its protein product is CACDTVAVLGPHLTAQLFF.

In its sample, this clone was seen many times. This is likely an artifact of a read error, given a far larger clone one base away. Distinct nucleotide sequences in the sample also encode this CDR3. The chain's CDR3 is CACTGGYSRGTDKLIF. CDR3 DNA sequence: TGTGCCTGTACCGGGGGATACAGTAGGGGAACCGATAAACTCATCTTT. This chain connects TRDV2 to TRDJ1; 9 bases line up with TRDD3. This CDR3 comprises 16 residues. V dropped 6 bases and J dropped 2; count of bases not matched to a gene: 12. The germline V gene encodes CDR1 GEAIGNYY and CDR2 EKD.

This clone appeared a few times. A read error is likely here: a far larger clone is one base away. Distinct nucleotide sequences in the sample also encode this CDR3. CDR3 in amino acids: CACDTGGYESSWDTRQMFF. DNA for the CDR3: TGTGCCTGTGACACCGGGGGGTACGAAAGCTCCTGGGACACCCGACAGATGTTTTTC. The chain joins TRDV2 to TRDJ3; possibly TRDD3 for D (5 bases). The J gene, absent from TCRdb, was called here by matching the DNA to germline. The CDR3 covers 19 residues. V was shortened by 0 bases and J by 0 bases, with 14 bases between the two germline ends. Germline CDR1 is GEAIGNYY and CDR2 is EKD.

This clone showed up many times. The protein TCRdb gives is from a much larger clone and does not agree with this DNA's translation at residue 4, likely a read error; the protein shown here comes from the DNA. The chain employs TRDV2 and TRDJ1, with 10 bases identical to TRDD3. TCRdb carries no J gene annotation; the J gene was assigned here by matching the DNA with germline. Germline assignment: CDR1 GEAIGNYY and CDR2 EKD. The CDR3 has 16 residues. CDR3 bases: TGTGCCTGTGGCACCGTTTCGCTGGGGGATAAAGATAAACTCATCTTT. Protein: CACGTVSLGDKDKLIF.

With regard to this clone: The protein TCRdb gives is from a much larger clone and does not agree with this DNA's translation at residue 14, likely a read error; the protein shown here comes from the DNA. In DNA, the CDR3 is TGTGCCTGTGACACTCGGGATTCCTGGGACACCCGACAGACGTTTTTC. Translating gives CACDTRDSWDTRQTFF. For the V gene the call is TRDV2; the J gene has no call; the table's D call, TRDD3, has no DNA check behind it. The CDR3 has 16 amino acids. CDR1 and CDR2 from the germline V gene are GEAIGNYY and EKD.

Points on this clone: Translating this DNA gives a protein that differs at residue 21 from the TCRdb one, which belongs to a much larger clone; a read error is likely, and the protein shown is this translation. V usage is TRDV1 and J usage is TRDJ1; TRDD2 is a possible D gene (8 bases). In germline, CDR1 is TSWWSYY, CDR2 QGS. The CDR3 sequence is 22 residues long. Written as DNA, the CDR3 is TGTGCTCTTGGGGAACCCGACGCTTCCTACAAAACTGGGGACTCTCGGGGCGATAAACTCACCTTT. It is translated as CALGEPDASYKTGDSRGDKLTF.

In this sample, this clone turned up many times. A far larger clone differs by one base, so this is likely a read error. Distinct nucleotide sequences in the sample also encode this CDR3. The chain carries TRDV1 and TRDJ1; TRDD3 might be the D (5 bases). The V gene's germline CDR1 is TSWWSYY and CDR2 QGS. The CDR3 runs to 18 residues. CDR3 coding DNA: TGCGCTCTTGGGGAAGCCCTAGGGGTGGAGAGACACACCGATAAACTCATCTTT. Its translation is CALGEALGVERHTDKLIF.

In its sample, this clone was seen a few times. TCRdb pairs this DNA with a much larger clone's protein that differs at residue 16, likely a read error; the protein shown was translated from the DNA. The chain recombines TRDV1 with TRDJ1; the D is unclear. The J gene, missing from TCRdb, was assigned here through DNA to germline matching. Germline CDR1 and CDR2: TSWWSYY and QGS. This CDR3 has 19 amino acids. In DNA form, the CDR3 reads TGTGCTCTTGGGTCCCAGGGAGTGGCTACTCCCCTGTCTACCGATGAACTCATCTTT. Its translation: CALGSQGVATPLSTDELIF.

This clone was counted between two and nine times. A read error likely explains why the TCRdb protein, taken from a much larger clone, differs from this DNA's translation at residue 12; the protein shown is translated from the DNA. The rearrangement uses TRDV2 and TRDJ1, with 7 bases identical to TRDD3. TCRdb supplies no J gene; here it was assigned by aligning the nucleotide sequence to germline. V shed 4 bases and J 0 bases; nucleotides not matched to a gene: 25. The CDR3 sequence is 21 residues long. Germline values: CDR1 GEAIGNYY, CDR2 EKD. The CDR3 region has the DNA TGTGCCTGTGAAATGGTCCCCGGTGGCTGGGGGGGTCCCCAGAACACCGATAAACTCATCTTT. Protein: CACEMVPGGWGGPQNTDKLIF.

This clone was recorded many times. The V call is TRDV1, the J call TRDJ1, with 9 bases identical to TRDD2. Losses at the gene ends were 5 bases for V and 0 bases for J; bases not matched to a gene: 22. Germline values: CDR1 TSWWSYY, CDR2 QGS. The CDR3 extends over 21 amino acids. CDR3 sequence: CALGRSFLRYSGALDTDKLIF. The CDR3 bases are TGTGCTCTTGGGCGATCCTTCCTACGCTACTCTGGGGCATTAGACACCGATAAACTCATCTTT.

As regards this clone: TCRdb's entry gives the protein of a much larger clone, which mismatches this DNA's translation at residues 12 and 14, likely from a read error; the protein reported here is translated from the DNA. The chain recombines TRDV2 with TRDJ1, with D possibly TRDD3 on 6 matching bases. The J gene, missing from TCRdb, was assigned here through DNA to germline matching. The CDR3 has 15 residues. Trimming cost V 0 bases and J 8 bases, with 18 bases left between them. CDR1 and CDR2 from the germline V gene are GEAIGNYY and EKD. CDR3 bases: TGTGCCTGTGACACCGTAGGGGGACGGACAGCAAAACTCATCTTT. Amino acids: CACDTVGGRTAKLIF.

This clone has a handful of counts. The mismatch at residue 7 between this DNA's translation and the TCRdb protein of a much larger clone likely reflects a read error; the protein shown is translated from the DNA. This sequence joins TRDV2 and TRDJ1; D is uncertain. No J gene was available from TCRdb, and it was assigned here by a germline match of the DNA. CDR1 is GEAIGNYY, CDR2 EKD, per germline. The ends were cut back, 4 bases at V and 2 bases at J, with 10 bases in the middle. This CDR3 spans 13 amino acids. CDR3 coding DNA: TGTGCCTGTGATCCCCTTTGGACCGATAAACTCATCTTT. Protein: CACDPLWTDKLIF.

At least ten counts were recorded for this clone. V usage is TRDV2 and J usage is TRDJ1; 8 positions agree with TRDD3. The CDR3 spans 18 residues. The germline V gene has CDR1 GEAIGNYY and CDR2 EKD. V gave up 3 bases and J gave up 5 bases; unmatched junction bases: 19. As DNA, the CDR3 is TGTGCCTGTGACGCCATACAGGCTGGGGGAGCTGGAGGGGATAAACTCATCTTT. Its protein is CACDAIQAGGAGGDKLIF.

With regard to this clone: This probably arose from a read error, given a far larger clone one base away. At the DNA level, this CDR3 is encoded by other sequences in the same sample as well. The V gene is TRDV1, the J gene TRDJ1; 10 nucleotides align to TRDD3. TCRdb carries no J gene annotation; the J gene was assigned here by matching the DNA with germline. Germline loops: CDR1 TSWWSYY, CDR2 QGS. This CDR3 is 24 amino acids long. V shed 6 bases, J shed 0 bases, and the junction held 31 bases outside the gene matches. The CDR3 sequence: CALGGSLPTTVTGGFKSYTDKLIF. In DNA, the CDR3 is TGTGCTCTTGGTGGATCGCTTCCTACGACAGTAACTGGGGGATTCAAATCGTACACCGATAAACTCATCTTT.

The sample holds many counts of this clone. The chain carries TRDV1 and TRDJ1, with D hard to call. The J gene is not listed in TCRdb, so it was assigned here from a DNA match to germline. Per the germline V gene, CDR1 is TSWWSYY and CDR2 is QGS. The CDR3 is 16 amino acids. The V gene lost 3 bases and the J gene lost 0 bases, with 14 bases spanning the gap. This CDR3 is CALGDPYPRYTDKLIF. The CDR3, as DNA: TGTGCTCTTGGGGATCCGTACCCCCGGTACACCGATAAACTCATCTTT.

On this clone itself: A far more abundant clone sits one base away, making this likely a read error. This CDR3 is also generated by other DNA sequences in the sample. The chain links TRDV2 to TRDJ1; 13 bases fit TRDD3. The J gene, not given by TCRdb, was assigned here from a germline match of the nucleotide sequence. Looked up from germline, CDR1 is GEAIGNYY and CDR2 is EKD. This CDR3 has 16 residues. V lost 2 bases to trimming and J lost 2 bases; unmatched junction nucleotides: 4. The CDR3 coding sequence is TGTGCCTGTGACATACTGGGGGATACGCTTACCGATAAACTCATCTTT. As protein: CACDILGDTLTDKLIF.

There are many counts of this clone. This chain joins TRDV2 and TRDJ3; the D gene is possibly TRDD2 (6 bases). The J gene, left out of TCRdb, was set here by checking the DNA against germline. This CDR3 spans 19 amino acids. V lost 3 bases to trimming and J lost 2 bases, with 19 bases between them. From germline, CDR1 is GEAIGNYY and CDR2 EKD. DNA for the CDR3: TGTGCCTGTGACTCCTCCTCTCCTACCTTCGCCTGGGACACCCGACAGATGTTTTTC. Translation gives CACDSSSPTFAWDTRQMFF.

This clone has a handful of counts. With a far larger clone one base away, a read error is the likely cause. The same CDR3 arises from other DNA sequences in this sample as well. No call exists for the J gene, whereas the V gene is TRDV2; the table's TRDD3 call for D was not verified on the DNA. Germline V gives CDR1 GEAIGNYY, CDR2 EKD. The CDR3 contains 19 residues. This CDR3 is CACDTVSRVLGNETDKLIF. The CDR3 DNA sequence: TGTGCCTGTGACACCGTGAGTAGGGTCCTGGGAAACGAAACCGATAAACTTATCTTT.

Note on this clone: TCRdb's protein for this DNA is that of a much larger clone and differs from the translation at residue 3, likely a read error; the protein shown is the DNA translation. The gene calls are TRDV2 and TRDJ1, with 7 bases fitting TRDD3. TCRdb carries no J gene annotation; the J gene was assigned here by matching the DNA with germline. Germline CDR1 GEAIGNYY, CDR2 EKD. This CDR3 is 16 amino acids long. The CDR3 nucleotides are TGTGCCCGTGACTCTCTACTGGGGATTTACACCGATAAACTCATCTTT. Protein product: CARDSLLGIYTDKLIF.